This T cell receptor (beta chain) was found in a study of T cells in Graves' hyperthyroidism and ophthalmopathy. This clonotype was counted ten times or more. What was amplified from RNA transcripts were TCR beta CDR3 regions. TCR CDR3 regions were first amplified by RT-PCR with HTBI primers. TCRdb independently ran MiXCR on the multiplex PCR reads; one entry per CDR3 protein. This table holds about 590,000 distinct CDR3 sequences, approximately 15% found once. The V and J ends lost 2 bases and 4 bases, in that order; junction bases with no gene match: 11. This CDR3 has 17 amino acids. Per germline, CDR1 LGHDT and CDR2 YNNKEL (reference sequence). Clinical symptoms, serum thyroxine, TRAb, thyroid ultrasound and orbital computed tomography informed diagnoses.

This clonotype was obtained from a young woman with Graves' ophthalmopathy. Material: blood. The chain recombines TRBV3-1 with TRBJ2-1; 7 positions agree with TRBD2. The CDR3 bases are TGTGCCAGCAGCCAAAGGGCTAGCGGCCAGAGGTACAATGAGCAGTTCTTC. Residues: CASSQRASGQRYNEQFF.